The 14 T cell receptor beta chains presented below share a single source sample, sequenced in a study of cytomegalovirus exposure and HLA in healthy donors. The PCR was carried out with 60 Vbeta primers and 13 Jbeta primers. Profiled with immunoSEQ multiplex PCR; TCRdb holds only in-frame clones, not every one. This table holds about 150,000 clones, 60% to 85% found once. Sequences were obtained from PBMCs. The receptor source for this set is a man aged 35-49 years in good health and CMV-seropositive.

The rearrangement links TRBV5-1 to TRBJ2-2; the D gene is possibly TRBD2 (6 bases). This CDR3 comprises 15 residues. Germline CDR1 and CDR2: SGHRS and YFSETQ. V was shortened by 6 bases and J by 4 bases, with 16 bases between the two germline ends. The CDR3 protein is CASKISGHTTGELFF. The CDR3 DNA is TGCGCCAGCAAAATAAGCGGGCACACCACCGGGGAGCTGTTTTTT.

The chain joins TRBV5-6 to TRBJ2-6; D may be TRBD1 (6 bases). Trimming stripped 4 bases from V and 4 bases from J, with 15 bases between. The CDR3 contains 16 residues. The germline gives CDR1 SGHDT, CDR2 YYEEEE. The CDR3 sequence: CASSQDRPGGANVLTF. The CDR3 coding sequence is TGTGCCAGCAGCCAGGACAGACCGGGAGGGGCCAACGTCCTGACTTTC.

This chain uses TRBV5-5 with TRBJ1-1; D is perhaps TRBD1 (6 bases). This CDR3 is built from 14 residues. Germline CDR1 and CDR2: SGHKS and YYEKEE (reference sequence). V lost 0 bases and J lost 3, with 9 bases in between. The CDR3 DNA is TGTGCCAGCAGCTTGGCAGGGGATCACACTGAAGCTTTCTTT. This translates into CASSLAGDHTEAFF.

The rearrangement joins TRBV10-3 to TRBJ1-2, with D possibly matching TRBD1 (6 bases). Germline V gene data show CDR1 as ENHRY and CDR2 as SYGVKD. Between the trimmed V and J ends, which lost 3 bases and 2 bases, there was a span of 10 bases. The CDR3 spans 14 residues. The CDR3: CAISDPQGNYGYTF. In DNA, the CDR3 is TGTGCCATCAGTGATCCCCAGGGGAACTATGGCTACACCTTC.

This clone has more than one count but fewer than ten. This chain connects TRBV7-7 to TRBJ2-3, with 9 bases aligning to TRBD2. Losses at the gene ends were 5 bases for V and 0 bases for J; bases not matched to a gene: 6. CDR3 length: 16 amino acids. The germline V gene has CDR1 SSHAT and CDR2 FNYEAQ (reference sequence). CDR3 protein: CASSLRAGGSTDTQYF. CDR3 nucleotides: TGTGCCAGCAGCCTTCGAGCGGGAGGAAGCACAGATACGCAGTATTTT.

The chain joins TRBV7-9 to TRBJ2-1; 8 positions agree with TRBD2. Germline CDR1 is SEHNR and CDR2 is FQNEAQ (reference sequence). V shed 5 bases and J 5 bases; nucleotides not matched to a gene: 8. This CDR3 contains 15 residues. The CDR3 reads CASSPGTSYDNEQFF. CDR3 DNA: TGTGCCAGCAGCCCCGGGACTAGTTACGACAATGAGCAGTTCTTC.

This chain uses TRBV6-6 with TRBJ2-7; a weak D match, TRBD2 (6 bases). The V gene lost 2 bases and the J gene lost 4 bases, with 18 bases spanning the gap. This CDR3 region has 16 residues. Germline V gene sequence: CDR1 MNHNY, CDR2 SVGAGI (reference sequence). CDR3 DNA: TGTGCCAGCAGTTACGTTAGACTTGCAGGGAGGTACGAGCAGTACTTC. It yields the protein CASSYVRLAGRYEQYF.

The chain is built from TRBV6-5 and TRBJ2-5; 13 nucleotides align to TRBD2. V shed 2 bases and J 5 bases; nucleotides not matched to a gene: 5. CDR1 is MNHEY, CDR2 SVGAGI, per germline. The CDR3 covers 16 residues. The CDR3: CASSYRGLAGVETQYF. The CDR3 bases are TGTGCCAGCAGTTACCGAGGACTAGCGGGAGTCGAGACCCAGTACTTC.

V and J are TRBV10-3 and TRBJ1-1, with 7 bases fitting TRBD1. The CDR3 has 13 amino acids. CDR1 is ENHRY and CDR2 is SYGVKD in the germline V gene. Unmatched junction bases numbered 4, after V lost 5 bases and J lost 4 bases. The CDR3 loop reads CAISPGTVTEAFF. For the CDR3, the DNA is TGTGCCATCAGTCCCGGGACAGTCACTGAAGCTTTCTTT.

The gene calls are TRBV29-1 and TRBJ2-3; a weak D match, TRBD2 (5 bases). V gave up 8 bases and J gave up 4 bases, with 19 bases separating them. The CDR3 consists of 14 residues. The germline V gene has CDR1 SQVTM and CDR2 ANQGSEA. The CDR3 loop reads CSLTAGNKPDTQYF. The CDR3 nucleotides read TGCAGCCTGACGGCGGGCAACAAACCAGATACGCAGTATTTT.

V is TRBV5-1 and J is TRBJ1-4; TRBD1 matches 8 bases. Germline V CDR1 and CDR2: SGHRS, YFSETQ. The ends lost 4 bases at V and 3 bases at J; junction bases unmatched: 2. The CDR3 extends over 14 amino acids. The CDR3 protein is CASSPTGANEKLFF. CDR3 DNA sequence: TGCGCCAGCAGCCCGACAGGGGCTAATGAAAAACTGTTTTTT. Filled out from reference TRBV5-1 and TRBJ1-4, the complete variable domain reads KAGVTQTPRYLIKTRGQQVTLSCSPISGHRSVSWYQQTPGQGLQFLFEYFSETQRNKGNFPGRFSGRQFSNSRSEMNVSTLELGDSALYLCASSPTGANEKLFFGSGTQLSVL.

As DNA, the CDR3 is TGTGCCAGCAGTTCCGGACAGGGGGTCTTATTGTCTGAAGCTTTCTTT. Amino acids: CASSSGQGVLLSEAFF. This chain joins TRBV6-6 and TRBJ1-1; 10 nucleotides line up with TRBD1. V dropped 4 bases and J dropped 6; count of bases not matched to a gene: 11. From germline, CDR1 is MNHNY and CDR2 SVGAGI (reference sequence). This CDR3 contains 16 residues.

This rearrangement joins TRBV27 to TRBJ2-7; unclear D gene. CDR3 size: 15 residues. Germline CDR1 is MNHEY and CDR2 is SMNVEV (reference sequence). Trimming removed 4 bases from V and 0 bases from J, with 13 bases in between. This CDR3 is CASSSRPYSSYEQYF. The CDR3 DNA follows: TGTGCCAGCAGTTCCCGCCCCTATAGCTCCTACGAGCAGTACTTC.

The chain carries TRBV6-6 and TRBJ2-7, with 8 bases that match TRBD1. Unmatched junction bases numbered 11, after V lost 4 bases and J lost 3 bases. The CDR3 is 16 residues long. Germline CDR1 reads MNHNY; CDR2 reads SVGAGI (reference sequence). The CDR3 loop is CASSSSGGPHFYEQYF. In DNA form, the CDR3 reads TGTGCCAGCAGTTCCTCAGGGGGCCCTCACTTCTACGAGCAGTACTTC.